The T cell receptor (beta chain) described here comes from a study of OX40 agonist ivuxolimab in advanced cancers. Study as a whole: Head and neck, renal cell, melanoma or hepatocellular carcinoma were the cancers that dose-escalation patients had. Study results and caveats: The study did not work out the antigen specificity of the expanded peripheral T cells.

TCRdb keeps only in-frame clones here, not all; method: immunoSEQ multiplex PCR. The data show about 95,000 clones, roughly 84% seen once. CDR1 and CDR2 (germline): MDHEN, SYDVKM. V was clipped by 6 bases and J by 4 bases; unmatched bases: 10. The CDR3 is 15 amino acids. Details on this clone: What it binds is unknown.

The TCR comes from an adult with an advanced solid tumor such as melanoma, head and neck, liver or kidney cancer. The starting material was CD4+ or CD8+ T cells sorted from blood, obtained in a trial of the OX40 agonist ivuxolimab. The chain employs TRBV28 and TRBJ2-3; 7 positions match TRBD1. The CDR3 DNA sequence: TGTGCCAGCAGCAAGACAGGGAGTGATCCAGATACGCAGTATTTT. Protein sequence: CASSKTGSDPDTQYF.